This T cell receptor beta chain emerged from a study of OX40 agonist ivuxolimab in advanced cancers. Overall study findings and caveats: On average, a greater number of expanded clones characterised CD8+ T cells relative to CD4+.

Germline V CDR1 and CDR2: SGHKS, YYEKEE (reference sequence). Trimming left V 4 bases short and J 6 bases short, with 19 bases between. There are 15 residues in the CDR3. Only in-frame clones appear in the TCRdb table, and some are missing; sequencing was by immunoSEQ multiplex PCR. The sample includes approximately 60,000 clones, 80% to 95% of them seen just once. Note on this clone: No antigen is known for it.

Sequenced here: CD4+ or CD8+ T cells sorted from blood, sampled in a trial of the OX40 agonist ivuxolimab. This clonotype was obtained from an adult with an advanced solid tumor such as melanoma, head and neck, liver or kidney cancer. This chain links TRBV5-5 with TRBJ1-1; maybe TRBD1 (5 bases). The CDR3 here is CASSTGGTDRAEAFF. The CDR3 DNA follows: TGTGCCAGCAGCACGGGCGGGACGGATAGGGCTGAAGCTTTCTTT.